The rows below give T cell receptor beta chains drawn from one sample of a study of cytomegalovirus exposure and HLA in healthy donors. The table came from immunoSEQ multiplex PCR; TCRdb's copy has only in-frame clones and leaves some out. Of about 130,000 clones in the sample, less than 85% were seen once. The sequenced sample was PBMCs. Receptors were obtained from a man aged 25-45 years in good health and CMV-seropositive. The CDR3 runs from the conserved cysteine through the conserved F or W.

j_gene: TRBJ1-1; v_gene: TRBV12-5; CDR3aa: CASGLQGAEAFF
j_gene: TRBJ1-3; v_gene: TRBV6-4; CDR3aa: CASSPTNSGNTIYF
j_gene: TRBJ2-7; v_gene: TRBV5-1; CDR3aa: CASSPLSGPEQYF
j_gene: TRBJ2-7; v_gene: TRBV2; CDR3aa: CASSEGRGVYEQYF
j_gene: TRBJ2-5; v_gene: TRBV6-5; CDR3aa: CASSYSGQGYQETQYF
j_gene: TRBJ2-5; v_gene: TRBV4-1; CDR3aa: CASSQEGTSGGHRETQYF
j_gene: TRBJ1-3; v_gene: TRBV9; CDR3aa: CASSVGDRVSGNTIYF
j_gene: TRBJ1-2; v_gene: TRBV23-1; CDR3aa: CASLGGYGYTF
j_gene: TRBJ1-5; v_gene: TRBV7-2; CDR3aa: CASSRGQGVFQPQHF
j_gene: TRBJ2-4; v_gene: TRBV25-1; CDR3aa: CASSGAGLAKNIQYF
j_gene: TRBJ1-5; v_gene: TRBV27; CDR3aa: CASSFATGGDQPQHF
j_gene: TRBJ1-1; v_gene: TRBV25-1; CDR3aa: CASSEGWGGSKNTEAFF
j_gene: TRBJ2-7; v_gene: TRBV14; CDR3aa: CASSLGLPHEQYF
j_gene: TRBJ1-4; v_gene: TRBV9; CDR3aa: CASSVDKGPRGLFF
j_gene: TRBJ1-1; v_gene: TRBV19; CDR3aa: CASRAGGTEAFF
j_gene: TRBJ1-1; v_gene: TRBV10-3; CDR3aa: CAIVSSGNTEAFF
j_gene: TRBJ2-7; v_gene: TRBV29-1; CDR3aa: CSVSGDRAGAQDEQYF
j_gene: TRBJ2-2; v_gene: TRBV12-5; CDR3aa: CASGLVRGEISGELFF
j_gene: TRBJ1-4; v_gene: TRBV6-5; CDR3aa: CASSYPAGRNEKLFF
j_gene: TRBJ1-2; v_gene: TRBV10-3; CDR3aa: CAITGGGTGSIPYGYTF
j_gene: TRBJ2-7; v_gene: TRBV5-1; CDR3aa: CASSLHTRQALSYEQYF
j_gene: TRBJ1-1; v_gene: TRBV15; CDR3aa: CATSTEGQGRTFF
j_gene: TRBJ1-1; v_gene: TRBV20-1; CDR3aa: CSAPTRSEAFF
j_gene: TRBJ2-3; v_gene: TRBV5-1; CDR3aa: CASSTGTDDTDTQYF
j_gene: TRBJ2-2; v_gene: TRBV5-1; CDR3aa: CASRAASDGELFF
j_gene: TRBJ1-2; v_gene: TRBV6-6; CDR3aa: CASTPGGYGYTF
j_gene: TRBJ2-1; v_gene: TRBV5-1; CDR3aa: CASEWAGGRDEQFF
j_gene: TRBJ2-3; v_gene: TRBV2; CDR3aa: CASSVTSGTDTQYF
j_gene: TRBJ2-7; v_gene: TRBV10-1; CDR3aa: CASSPSGTYEQYF
j_gene: TRBJ2-3; v_gene: TRBV6-1; CDR3aa: CASSGDRITDTQYF
j_gene: TRBJ2-7; v_gene: TRBV27; CDR3aa: CASSLTGAYEQYF
j_gene: TRBJ2-3; v_gene: TRBV7-2; CDR3aa: CASSFSSTDTQYF
j_gene: TRBJ2-5; v_gene: TRBV20-1; CDR3aa: CSAMTEETQYF
j_gene: TRBJ2-2; v_gene: TRBV7-3; CDR3aa: CASSRQGNTGELFF
j_gene: TRBJ1-3; v_gene: TRBV4-2; CDR3aa: CASSPGGISGNTIYF